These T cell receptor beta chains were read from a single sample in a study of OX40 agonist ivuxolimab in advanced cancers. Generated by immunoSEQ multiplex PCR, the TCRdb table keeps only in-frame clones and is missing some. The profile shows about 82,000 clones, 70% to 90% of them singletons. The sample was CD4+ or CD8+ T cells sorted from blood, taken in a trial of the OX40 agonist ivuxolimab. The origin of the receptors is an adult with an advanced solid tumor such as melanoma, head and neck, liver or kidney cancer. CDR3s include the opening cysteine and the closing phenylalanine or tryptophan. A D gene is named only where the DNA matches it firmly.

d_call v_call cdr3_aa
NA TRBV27 CASRNGPAVNEQFF
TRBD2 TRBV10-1 CASSEVPGGGYNEQFF
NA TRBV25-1 CASSEIVGGYTF
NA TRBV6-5 CASRLRRGGTEAFF
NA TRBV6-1 CASRVIDEQYF
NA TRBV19 CASSKTVTYEQYF
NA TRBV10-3 CAISESGGGSAEAFF
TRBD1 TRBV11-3 CASSSRTGDTDTQYF
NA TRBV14 CASSQRRETQYF
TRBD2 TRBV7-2 CASSLDGGSTDTQYF
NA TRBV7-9 CASSLVPAYEQYF